This T cell receptor beta chain was recorded in a study of blood T cell repertoires in COVID-19. Study details: COVID-19 samples, acute and convalescent, were from the United States, Italy and Spain.

TCRdb keeps only in-frame clones here, not all; method: immunoSEQ multiplex PCR. The table records hundreds of thousands of clones, roughly nine tenths of them present only once. Participants were aged about 18 to 90 years, lived in 24 US areas, and enrolled virtually. Donors were grouped by their self-reported clinical history. V was clipped by 2 bases and J by 9 bases; unmatched bases: 8. This CDR3 has 15 residues. The germline V gene has CDR1 SGHKS and CDR2 YYEKEE (reference sequence). The source of this sequence is a man aged 18 to 29 who had recovered from COVID-19. V usage is TRBV5-5 and J usage is TRBJ1-5, with 10 positions matching TRBD1. Sequenced input: PBMCs or T cells enriched from blood (not recorded which). The CDR3 coding sequence is TGTGCCAGCAGCTTCGACAGGGGGCCTCCGAGGCCCCAGCATTTT. Translated, it gives CASSFDRGPPRPQHF.